This TCR beta chain is from a study of cytomegalovirus exposure and HLA in healthy donors. Regarding the study as a whole: When presence/absence was analysed, sequencing depth was taken to be roughly uniform across donors.

Regarding this clone: Its antigen is not known.

The primer mix had 60 Vbeta and 13 Jbeta primers. Measured with immunoSEQ multiplex PCR; TCRdb has only the in-frame clones, and not every one. In total, the table holds approximately 110,000 clones. Looked up from germline, CDR1 is SQVTM and CDR2 is ANQGSEA. Trimming at V came to 6 bases and at J to 4 bases, leaving 7 bases not matched to a gene. CDR3 length equals 13 residues. Material for sequencing was PBMCs. V is TRBV29-1 and J is TRBJ2-3, with TRBD2 matching over 7 bases. The clonotype was recovered from a man aged 40-55 years in good health and CMV-seronegative. CDR3: CSVGGRAADTQYF. The CDR3 DNA reads as TGCAGCGTGGGAGGGCGGGCTGCAGATACGCAGTATTTT.